This entry concerns a single TCR beta chain. Its antigen is unknown. Data came from immunoSEQ multiplex PCR; TCRdb stores just in-frame clones and leaves some out. This table has just under 75,000 clones, around 94% appearing once. Losses at the gene ends were 0 bases for V and 3 bases for J; bases not matched to a gene: 5. The CDR3 spans 16 residues. The germline V gene has CDR1 SGHVS and CDR2 FNYEAQ. The data originate from a study of cytomegalovirus exposure and HLA in healthy donors. Study-level results: Within the approximately 120 validation repertoires, first-cohort TCR clusters tended to co-occur, according to a later analysis.

This clonotype originated in a woman under 30 in good health and CMV-seropositive. The sequencing sample was made of PBMCs. This chain connects TRBV7-6 to TRBJ2-7; 10 positions match TRBD2. The CDR3 region is CASSLAATSGRYEQYF. The CDR3 bases are TGTGCCAGCAGCTTAGCCGCGACTAGCGGGCGCTACGAGCAGTACTTC.